A selection of T cell receptor beta chains follows, all from one sample in a study of read filtering for tumor transcriptome and immune sequencing. TCRdb independently ran MiXCR on the reads; one entry per CDR3 protein. The sample includes tens of thousands of distinct CDR3 sequences, roughly 15% seen only once; the top ten take more than 60%. The specimen was a population of CD138-negative cells sorted from bone marrow. These receptors were taken from a donor at least 40 years old with multiple myeloma. Each CDR3 is given without its conserved first and last residue. Each record gives: V gene, clone size, CDR3 protein. Not all rows give a size; the values are once, few, many and, for expanded clones, a class.

v_gene: TRBV12-3/TRBV12-4; abundance: many; CDR3aa: ASSWGGTGNDQPQH
v_gene: TRBV7-9; abundance: many; CDR3aa: ASSFGTPDNEQF
v_gene: TRBV11-2; abundance: many; CDR3aa: ASSVSGGLAKNIQY
v_gene: TRBV29-1; abundance: many; CDR3aa: SVAGPRNEQF
v_gene: TRBV28; abundance: -; CDR3aa: ASSSQLGQGKYGNQPQH
v_gene: TRBV20-1; abundance: many; CDR3aa: SAPQDVGIDQPQH
v_gene: TRBV12-3/TRBV12-4; abundance: many; CDR3aa: ASSSRTGRNSPLH
v_gene: TRBV20-1; abundance: many; CDR3aa: SALGQLADTQY
v_gene: TRBV5-1; abundance: -; CDR3aa: ASSLSSGSTDTQY
v_gene: TRBV11-2; abundance: -; CDR3aa: ASSLVLVGDNEQF
v_gene: TRBV7-9; abundance: many; CDR3aa: ASSPEGLKNTEAF
v_gene: TRBV5-1; abundance: many; CDR3aa: ASKVLAGDTQY
v_gene: TRBV5-4; abundance: many; CDR3aa: ASSWTGSNYGYT
v_gene: TRBV5-6; abundance: -; CDR3aa: ASSLAPQGGTEAF
v_gene: TRBV29-1; abundance: many; CDR3aa: SVDEGRAGDTEAF
v_gene: TRBV6-6; abundance: many; CDR3aa: ASSRTSLSYNEQF
v_gene: TRBV28; abundance: few; CDR3aa: ASSLLRQGNGANVLT
v_gene: TRBV20-1; abundance: -; CDR3aa: SVRGLAGGGQF
v_gene: TRBV20-1; abundance: many; CDR3aa: SARKDGGQPATNEKLF
v_gene: TRBV29-1; abundance: many; CDR3aa: SVGRDTGELF
v_gene: TRBV5-1; abundance: -; CDR3aa: ASSFRGSGSARDEQF
v_gene: TRBV28; abundance: -; CDR3aa: ASSFRHGQGRF
v_gene: TRBV5-1; abundance: many; CDR3aa: ASSLTSGSPEQF
v_gene: TRBV5-6; abundance: -; CDR3aa: ASSSGQANTGELF
v_gene: TRBV5-1; abundance: many; CDR3aa: ASSRLAGTVRETQY
v_gene: TRBV29-1; abundance: many; CDR3aa: SHPGLAEQETQY
v_gene: TRBV3-1; abundance: many; CDR3aa: ASSQAEVGKLF
v_gene: TRBV20-1; abundance: many; CDR3aa: SARSTSGGSEQY
v_gene: TRBV11-2; abundance: many; CDR3aa: ASMIAKNIQY
v_gene: TRBV28; abundance: -; CDR3aa: ASSPGTRDEKLF
v_gene: TRBV12-3/TRBV12-4; abundance: many; CDR3aa: ASSLALGSDTQY
v_gene: TRBV5-5; abundance: many; CDR3aa: ASSLEGLQTDTQY
v_gene: TRBV13; abundance: -; CDR3aa: ASSSTRGYEQF
v_gene: TRBV29-1; abundance: many; CDR3aa: SVEDPMNEKRF
v_gene: TRBV3-1; abundance: many; CDR3aa: ASSETGTGISYEQY
v_gene: TRBV12-3/TRBV12-4; abundance: -; CDR3aa: ASSQQVGAPQY
v_gene: TRBV2; abundance: many; CDR3aa: ASRNGVSEAF
v_gene: TRBV6-2/TRBV6-3; abundance: few; CDR3aa: ASRTRDRGPWQY